The next 11 T cell receptor beta chains were all read from a single sample in a study of blood T cell repertoires in COVID-19. Data came from immunoSEQ multiplex PCR; TCRdb stores just in-frame clones and leaves some out. In the table there are approximately 330,000 clones, roughly 87% of which are singletons. The source material was peripheral blood. All receptors come from a man aged 25 to 45 with COVID-19, enrolled during active disease.

This clone has only one observation. The CDR3 region is CASSSLAGGQGEQFF. CDR3 sequence (DNA): TGTGCCAGCAGCTCACTAGCGGGAGGACAGGGAGAGCAGTTCTTC. The V call is TRBV5-4, the J call TRBJ2-1; 12 bases line up with TRBD2. The CDR3 spans 15 residues. V lost 3 bases and J lost 10; bases outside the gene matches: 8. Germline V gene lookup returns CDR1 SGHNT and CDR2 YYREEE (reference sequence).

The chain joins TRBV7-9 to TRBJ1-4; possible D gene TRBD1, 6 bases. V dropped 5 bases and J dropped 6 bases, with 16 bases sitting between them. Germline CDR1 reads SEHNR; CDR2 reads FQNEAQ (reference sequence). The CDR3 contains 15 residues. In DNA, the CDR3 is TGTGCCAGCAGCCCCGAGAGGGGGTGGGATGAAAAACTGTTTTTT. Protein product: CASSPERGWDEKLFF.

The V and J genes are TRBV5-1 and TRBJ1-5; D is unclear. Between the trimmed V and J ends, which lost 0 bases and 3 bases, there was a span of 4 bases. In germline, CDR1 is SGHRS, CDR2 YFSETQ. The CDR3 is 13 residues long. CDR3 DNA sequence: TGCGCCAGCAGCTTGGACACCAATCAGCCCCAGCATTTT. Translated, it gives CASSLDTNQPQHF.

A single count supports this clone. The rearrangement joins TRBV7-9 to TRBJ1-2; D is ambiguous. Germline V gene data show CDR1 as SEHNR and CDR2 as FQNEAQ (reference sequence). V was trimmed by 1 base and J by 7 bases, leaving 13 bases between them. The CDR3 has 14 residues. The CDR3, as DNA: TGTGCCAGCAGCTTAGACCCCCTTAGTCGTGGCTACACCTTC. This translates into CASSLDPLSRGYTF.

Concerning this clone itself: Other DNA sequences in this specimen translate into the identical CDR3. The chain combines TRBV2 with TRBJ2-1; D unresolved. Trimming removed 6 bases from V and 2 bases from J, with 2 bases in between. The germline CDR1 and CDR2 sequences are SNHLY and FYNNEI. CDR3 size: 11 residues. In DNA, the CDR3 is TGTGCCAGCAGCACCTACAATGAGCAGTTCTTC. Translating it yields CASSTYNEQFF.

This chain joins TRBV24-1 and TRBJ2-3, with D maybe TRBD1 (7 bases). Trimming took 0 bases from V and 4 from J, leaving 10 bases between them. The CDR3 is 15 amino acids. CDR1 is KGHDR and CDR2 is SFDVKD in the germline V gene. CDR3 sequence: CATSDLDREADTQYF. The CDR3, as DNA: TGTGCCACCAGTGATTTGGACAGGGAGGCAGATACGCAGTATTTT.

The chain carries TRBV5-1 and TRBJ2-3; D is unclear. The CDR3 covers 12 residues. The V gene's germline CDR1 is SGHRS and CDR2 YFSETQ. V was shortened by 4 bases and J by 4 bases, with 7 bases between the two germline ends. The CDR3 spells CASSPLPDTQYF. The CDR3 DNA reads TGCGCCAGCAGCCCGCTACCAGATACGCAGTATTTT.

The chain combines TRBV7-2 with TRBJ1-4, with 8 bases lining up with TRBD1. The CDR3 has 13 amino acids. V shed 2 bases and J 10 bases; nucleotides not matched to a gene: 3. The germline V gene encodes CDR1 SGHTA and CDR2 FQGNSA. The DNA of the CDR3 is TGTGCCAGCAGCTTACGCAGGGGGCGAAAACTGTTTTTT. Protein product: CASSLRRGRKLFF.

This chain connects TRBV7-2 to TRBJ2-5, with a possible D match to TRBD2 (6 bases). Trimming removed 0 bases from V and 1 base from J, with 9 bases in between. Germline CDR1 reads SGHTA; CDR2 reads FQGNSA. The CDR3 is 15 amino acids. CDR3 sequence: CASSLALATQETQYF. The CDR3 DNA is TGTGCCAGCAGCTTAGCACTAGCTACCCAAGAGACCCAGTACTTC.

The chain recombines TRBV29-1 with TRBJ1-2; 7 nucleotides line up with TRBD1. Germline trimming cut 5 bases from V and 0 bases from J; bases unmatched to any gene: 3. CDR3 length: 13 amino acids. CDR1 is SQVTM, CDR2 ANQGSEA, per germline. In DNA, the CDR3 is TGCAGCGTTCGGACAGGTACTAACTATGGCTACACCTTC. Translated, it gives CSVRTGTNYGYTF.

The chain recombines TRBV25-1 with TRBJ2-3; 10 nucleotides align to TRBD2. In germline, CDR1 is MGHDK, CDR2 SYGVNS. J was trimmed by 0 bases and V by 6 bases; bases with no gene match: 3. The length of the CDR3 is 15 residues. CDR3 sequence (DNA): TGTGCCAGCAGCTTAGCGGGGGGCAGCACAGATACGCAGTATTTT. Amino acid sequence: CASSLAGGSTDTQYF.